This TCR beta chain was profiled in a study of blood T cell repertoires in COVID-19. Study summary: Donors in the United States, Italy and Spain gave samples during acute or convalescent COVID-19. T cells, B-cell-depleted T cells, or PBMCs supplied cDNA or gDNA.

The authors' processing: Reference gene primer amplification yielded estimated nucleated cell counts. Using immunoSEQ multiplex PCR, the repertoire was profiled, and TCRdb retains in-frame clones only, with some absent. The DNA gave D and trimming, while V, J and clone size come from that table. The sample yields roughly 100,000 clones, 70% to 85% seen once. CDR3 length equals 13 residues. Trimming stripped 8 bases from V and 6 bases from J, with 13 bases between. The germline gives CDR1 SGHTA, CDR2 FQGNSA. This sequence was found in a man in his fifties or sixties with active or convalescent COVID-19. The V call is TRBV7-2, the J call TRBJ2-2; D perhaps matches TRBD1 (5 bases). Sequenced: peripheral blood. CDR3 bases: TGTGCCAGCCTCAGGGCCCGTGCCGGGGAGCTGTTTTTT. Translating it yields CASLRARAGELFF.